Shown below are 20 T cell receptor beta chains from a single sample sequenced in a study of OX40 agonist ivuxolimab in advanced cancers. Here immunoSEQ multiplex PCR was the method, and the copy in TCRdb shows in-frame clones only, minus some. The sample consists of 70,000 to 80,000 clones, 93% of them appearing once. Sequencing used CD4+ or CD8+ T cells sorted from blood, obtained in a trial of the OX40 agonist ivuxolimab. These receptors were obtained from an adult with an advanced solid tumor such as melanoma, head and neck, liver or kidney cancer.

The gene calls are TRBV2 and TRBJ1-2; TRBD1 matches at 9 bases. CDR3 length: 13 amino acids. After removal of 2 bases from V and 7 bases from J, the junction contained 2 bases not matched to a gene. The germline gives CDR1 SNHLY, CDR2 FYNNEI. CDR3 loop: CASSEMTGGGYTF. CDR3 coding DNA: TGTGCCAGCAGTGAAATGACAGGGGGTGGCTACACCTTC.

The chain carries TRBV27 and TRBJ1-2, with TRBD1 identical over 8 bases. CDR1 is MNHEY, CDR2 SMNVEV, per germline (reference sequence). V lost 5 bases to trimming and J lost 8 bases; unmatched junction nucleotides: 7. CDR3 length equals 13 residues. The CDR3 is CASSVTDRDGYTF. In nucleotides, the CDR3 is TGTGCCAGCAGTGTAACGGACAGGGACGGCTACACCTTC.

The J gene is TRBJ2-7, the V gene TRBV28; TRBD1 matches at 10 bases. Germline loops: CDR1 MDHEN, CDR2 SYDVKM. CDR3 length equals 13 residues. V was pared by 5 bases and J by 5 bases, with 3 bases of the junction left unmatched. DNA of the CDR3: TGTGCCAGCAGTCCAGGGACAGGGGACGAGCAGTACTTC. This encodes CASSPGTGDEQYF.

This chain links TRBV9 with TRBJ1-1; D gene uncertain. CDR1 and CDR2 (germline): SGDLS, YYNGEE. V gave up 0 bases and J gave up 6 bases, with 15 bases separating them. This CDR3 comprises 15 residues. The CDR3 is CASSVGWAPVSEAFF. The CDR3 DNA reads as TGTGCCAGCAGCGTAGGTTGGGCCCCCGTTTCTGAAGCTTTCTTT.

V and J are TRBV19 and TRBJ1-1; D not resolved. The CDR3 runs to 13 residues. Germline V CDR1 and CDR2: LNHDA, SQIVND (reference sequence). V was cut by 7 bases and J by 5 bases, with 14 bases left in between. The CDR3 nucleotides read TGTGCCAGTATTCATATGGGAGGTACTGAAGCTTTCTTT. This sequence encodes CASIHMGGTEAFF.

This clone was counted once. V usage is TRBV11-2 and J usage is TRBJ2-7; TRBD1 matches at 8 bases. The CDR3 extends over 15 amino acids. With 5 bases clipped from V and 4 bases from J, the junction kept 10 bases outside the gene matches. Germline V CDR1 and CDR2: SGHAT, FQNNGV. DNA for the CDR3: TGTGCCAGCAGCCATGACAGGGGCGCAGGGTACGAGCAGTACTTC. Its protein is CASSHDRGAGYEQYF.

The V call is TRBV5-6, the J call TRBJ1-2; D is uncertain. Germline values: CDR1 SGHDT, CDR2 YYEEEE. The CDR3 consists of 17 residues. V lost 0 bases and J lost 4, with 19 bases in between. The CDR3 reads CASSLGLRAPGGYGYTF. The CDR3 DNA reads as TGTGCCAGCAGCTTGGGGTTACGAGCCCCGGGTGGCTATGGCTACACCTTC.

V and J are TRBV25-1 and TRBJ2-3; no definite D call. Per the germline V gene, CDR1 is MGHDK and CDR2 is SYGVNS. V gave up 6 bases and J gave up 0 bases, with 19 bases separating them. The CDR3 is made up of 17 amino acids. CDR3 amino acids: CASRPTPAHLSTDTQYF. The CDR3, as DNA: TGTGCCAGCAGACCTACGCCCGCGCACCTTAGCACAGATACGCAGTATTTT.

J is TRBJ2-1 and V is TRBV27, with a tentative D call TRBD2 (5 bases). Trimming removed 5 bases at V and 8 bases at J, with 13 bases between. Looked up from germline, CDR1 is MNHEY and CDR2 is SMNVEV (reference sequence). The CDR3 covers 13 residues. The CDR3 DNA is TGTGCCAGCAGTAGACTCGGAGGCGATGAGCAGTTCTTC. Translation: CASSRLGGDEQFF.

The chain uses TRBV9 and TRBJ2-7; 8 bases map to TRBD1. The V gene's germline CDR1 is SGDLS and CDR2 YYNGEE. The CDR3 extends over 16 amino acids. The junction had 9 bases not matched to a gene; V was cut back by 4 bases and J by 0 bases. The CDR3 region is CASSPTRTGSSYEQYF. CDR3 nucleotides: TGTGCCAGCAGCCCCACCCGGACAGGGAGCTCCTACGAGCAGTACTTC. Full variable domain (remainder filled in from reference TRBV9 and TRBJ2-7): DSGVTQTPKHLITATGQRVTLRCSPRSGDLSVYWYQQSLDQGLQFLIQYYNGEERAKGNILERFSAQQFPDLHSELNLSSLELGDSALYFCASSPTRTGSSYEQYFGPGTRLTVT.

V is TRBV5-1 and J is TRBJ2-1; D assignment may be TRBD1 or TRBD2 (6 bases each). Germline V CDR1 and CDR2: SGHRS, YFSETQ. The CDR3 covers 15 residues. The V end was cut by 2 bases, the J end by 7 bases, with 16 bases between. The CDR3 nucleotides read TGCGCCAGCAGCTTAAACCAGGGGAGGCATAATGAGCAGTTCTTC. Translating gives CASSLNQGRHNEQFF.

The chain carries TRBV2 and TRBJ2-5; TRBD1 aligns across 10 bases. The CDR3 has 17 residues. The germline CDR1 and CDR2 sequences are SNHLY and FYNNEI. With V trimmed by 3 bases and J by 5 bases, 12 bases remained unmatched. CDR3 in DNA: TGTGCCAGCAGTGATGGGGAGGGGGACAGGGGCTGGGAGACCCAGTACTTC. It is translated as CASSDGEGDRGWETQYF.

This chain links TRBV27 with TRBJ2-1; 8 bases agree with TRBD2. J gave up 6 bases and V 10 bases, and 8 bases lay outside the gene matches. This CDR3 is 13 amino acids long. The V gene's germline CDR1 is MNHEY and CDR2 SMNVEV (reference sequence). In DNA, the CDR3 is TGTGCCATCCACAGCGGGAGTGGCAATGAGCAGTTCTTC. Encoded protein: CAIHSGSGNEQFF.

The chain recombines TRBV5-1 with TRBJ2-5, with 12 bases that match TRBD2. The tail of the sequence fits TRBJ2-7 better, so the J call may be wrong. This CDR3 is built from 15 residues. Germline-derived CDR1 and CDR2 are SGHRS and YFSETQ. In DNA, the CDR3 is TGCGCCAGCAGCGTGGCGGGACTAGCGGGCTACGAGCAGTACTTC. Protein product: CASSVAGLAGYEQYF.

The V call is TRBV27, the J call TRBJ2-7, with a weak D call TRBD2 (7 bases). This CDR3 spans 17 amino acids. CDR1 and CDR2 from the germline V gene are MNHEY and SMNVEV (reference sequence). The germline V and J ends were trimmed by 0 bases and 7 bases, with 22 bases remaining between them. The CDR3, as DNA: TGTGCCAGCAGTTTATCGGGGGGAGGGACACTCGCTCGGGAGCAGTACTTC. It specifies CASSLSGGGTLAREQYF.

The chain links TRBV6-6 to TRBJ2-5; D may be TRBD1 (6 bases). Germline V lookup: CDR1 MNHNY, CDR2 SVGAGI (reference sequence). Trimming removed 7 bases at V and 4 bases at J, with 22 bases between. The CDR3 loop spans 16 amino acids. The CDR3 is CASNLPAQQGPETQYF. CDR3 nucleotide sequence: TGTGCCAGCAATCTCCCAGCGCAACAGGGTCCAGAGACCCAGTACTTC.

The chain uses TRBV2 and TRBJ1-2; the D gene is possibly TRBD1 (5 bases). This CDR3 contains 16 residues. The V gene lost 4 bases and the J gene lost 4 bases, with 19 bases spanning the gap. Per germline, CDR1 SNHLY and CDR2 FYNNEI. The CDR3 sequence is CASSGLREWGLYGYTF. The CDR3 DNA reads TGTGCCAGCAGTGGTTTGAGGGAATGGGGCCTCTATGGCTACACCTTC.

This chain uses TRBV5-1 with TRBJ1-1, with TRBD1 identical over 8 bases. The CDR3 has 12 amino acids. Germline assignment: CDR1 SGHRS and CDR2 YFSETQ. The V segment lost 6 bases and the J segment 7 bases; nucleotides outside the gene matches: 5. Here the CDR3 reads CASTGQAREAFF. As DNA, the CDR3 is TGCGCCAGCACGGGACAGGCGCGTGAAGCTTTCTTT.

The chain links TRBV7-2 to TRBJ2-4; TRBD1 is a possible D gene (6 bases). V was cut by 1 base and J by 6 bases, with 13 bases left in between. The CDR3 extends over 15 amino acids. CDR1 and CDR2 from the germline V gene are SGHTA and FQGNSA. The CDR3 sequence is CASSLDRALGNIQYF. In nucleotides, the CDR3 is TGTGCCAGCAGCTTAGACAGGGCGCTAGGAAACATTCAGTACTTC.

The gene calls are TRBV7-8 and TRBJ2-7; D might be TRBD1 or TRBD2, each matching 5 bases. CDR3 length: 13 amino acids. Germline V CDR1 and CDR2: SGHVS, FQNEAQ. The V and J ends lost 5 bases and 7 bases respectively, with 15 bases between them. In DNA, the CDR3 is TGTGCCAGCAGCCCGGGACCTCAAGGGGAGCAGTACTTC. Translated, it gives CASSPGPQGEQYF.